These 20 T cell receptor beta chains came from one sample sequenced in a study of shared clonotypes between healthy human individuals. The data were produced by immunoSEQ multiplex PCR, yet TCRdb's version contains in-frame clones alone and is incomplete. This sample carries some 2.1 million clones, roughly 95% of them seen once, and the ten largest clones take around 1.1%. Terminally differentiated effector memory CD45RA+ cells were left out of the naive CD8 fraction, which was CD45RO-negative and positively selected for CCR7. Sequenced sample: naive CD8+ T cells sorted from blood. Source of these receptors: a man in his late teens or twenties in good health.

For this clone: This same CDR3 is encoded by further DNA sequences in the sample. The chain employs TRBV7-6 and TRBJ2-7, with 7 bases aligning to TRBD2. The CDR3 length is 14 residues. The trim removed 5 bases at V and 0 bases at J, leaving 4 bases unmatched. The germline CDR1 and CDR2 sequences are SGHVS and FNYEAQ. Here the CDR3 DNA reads TGTGCCAGCAGCCTAGGGACTACCTCCTACGAGCAGTACTTC. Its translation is CASSLGTTSYEQYF.

The CDR3 here is CASPPTYEQYF. Written as DNA, the CDR3 is TGTGCCAGCCCCCCGACCTACGAGCAGTACTTC. The chain uses TRBV25-1 and TRBJ2-7, with D unclear. Germline CDR1 and CDR2: MGHDK and SYGVNS. Between the trimmed V and J ends, which lost 8 bases and 2 bases, there was a span of 7 bases. The CDR3 consists of 11 residues.

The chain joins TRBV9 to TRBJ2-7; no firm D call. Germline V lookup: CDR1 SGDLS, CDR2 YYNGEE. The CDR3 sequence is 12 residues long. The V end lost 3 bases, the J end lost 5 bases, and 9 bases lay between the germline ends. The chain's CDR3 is CASSGDLNEQYF. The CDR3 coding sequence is TGTGCCAGCAGCGGCGACCTCAACGAGCAGTACTTC.

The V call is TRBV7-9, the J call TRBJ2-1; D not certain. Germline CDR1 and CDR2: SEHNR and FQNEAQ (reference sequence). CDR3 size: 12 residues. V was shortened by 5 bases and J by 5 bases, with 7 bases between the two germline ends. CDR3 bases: TGTGCCAGCAGCCGGAAGAACAATGAGCAGTTCTTC. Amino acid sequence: CASSRKNNEQFF.

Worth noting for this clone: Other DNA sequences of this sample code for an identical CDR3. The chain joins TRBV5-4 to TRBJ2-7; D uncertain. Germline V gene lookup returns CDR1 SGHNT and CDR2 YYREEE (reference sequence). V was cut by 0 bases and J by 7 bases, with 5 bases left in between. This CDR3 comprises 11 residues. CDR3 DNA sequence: TGTGCCAGCAGCTTGGCTGGTGAGCAGTACTTC. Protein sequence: CASSLAGEQYF.

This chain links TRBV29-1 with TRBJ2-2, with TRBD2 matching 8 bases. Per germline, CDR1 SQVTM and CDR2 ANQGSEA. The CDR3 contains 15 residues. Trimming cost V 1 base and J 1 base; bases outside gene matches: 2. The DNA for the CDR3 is TGCAGCGTTGAAGTACTAGCGGAGAACACCGGGGAGCTGTTTTTT. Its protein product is CSVEVLAENTGELFF.

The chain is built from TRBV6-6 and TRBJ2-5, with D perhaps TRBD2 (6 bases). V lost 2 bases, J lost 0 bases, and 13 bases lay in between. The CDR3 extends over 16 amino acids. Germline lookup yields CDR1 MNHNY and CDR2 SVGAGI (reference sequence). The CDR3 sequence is CASSYGWGDHQETQYF. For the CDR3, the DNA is TGTGCCAGCAGTTACGGGTGGGGGGACCACCAAGAGACCCAGTACTTC.

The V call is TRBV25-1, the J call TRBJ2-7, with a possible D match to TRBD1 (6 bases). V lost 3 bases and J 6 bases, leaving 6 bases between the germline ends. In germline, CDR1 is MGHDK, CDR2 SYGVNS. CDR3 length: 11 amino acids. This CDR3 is CASSDRGEQYF. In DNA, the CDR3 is TGTGCCAGCAGTGACAGGGGCGAGCAGTACTTC.

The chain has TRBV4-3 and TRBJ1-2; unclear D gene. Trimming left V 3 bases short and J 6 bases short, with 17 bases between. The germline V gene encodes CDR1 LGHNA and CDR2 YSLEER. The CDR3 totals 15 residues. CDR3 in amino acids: CASSHFLQQSDGYTF. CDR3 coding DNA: TGCGCCAGCAGCCACTTTCTGCAACAAAGTGATGGCTACACCTTC.

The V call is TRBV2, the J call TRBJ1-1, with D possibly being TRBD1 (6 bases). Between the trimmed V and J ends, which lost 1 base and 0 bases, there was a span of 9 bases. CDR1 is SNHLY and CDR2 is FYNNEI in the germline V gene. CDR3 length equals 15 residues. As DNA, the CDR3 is TGTGCCAGCAGTGAAGACGGACAGTTGAACACTGAAGCTTTCTTT. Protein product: CASSEDGQLNTEAFF.

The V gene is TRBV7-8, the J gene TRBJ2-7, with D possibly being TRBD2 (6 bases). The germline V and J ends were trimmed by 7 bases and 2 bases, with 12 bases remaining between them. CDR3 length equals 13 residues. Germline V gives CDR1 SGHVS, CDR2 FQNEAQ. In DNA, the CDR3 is TGTGCCAGCAAGACTAGTCCTACCTACGAGCAGTACTTC. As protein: CASKTSPTYEQYF. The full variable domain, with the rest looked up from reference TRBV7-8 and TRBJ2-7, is GAGVSQSPRYKVAKRGQDVALRCDPISGHVSLFWYQQALGQGPEFLTYFQNEAQLDKSGLPSDRFFAERPEGSVSTLKIQRTQQEDSAVYLCASKTSPTYEQYFGPGTRLTVT.

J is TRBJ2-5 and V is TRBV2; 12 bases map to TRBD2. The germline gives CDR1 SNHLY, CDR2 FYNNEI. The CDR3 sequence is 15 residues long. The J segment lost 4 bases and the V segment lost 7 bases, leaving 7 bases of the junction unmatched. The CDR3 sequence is CASKLAGGRGETQYF. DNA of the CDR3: TGTGCCAGCAAACTAGCGGGGGGAAGAGGAGAGACCCAGTACTTC. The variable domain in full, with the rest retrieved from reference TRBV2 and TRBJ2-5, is EPEVTQTPSHQVTQMGQEVILRCVPISNHLYFYWYRQILGQKVEFLVSFYNNEISEKSEIFDDQFSVERPDGSNFTLKIRSTKLEDSAMYFCASKLAGGRGETQYFGPGTRLLVL.

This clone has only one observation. CDR3: CASSEGQGHDQPQHF. CDR3 coding DNA: TGTGCCAGCAGTGAAGGACAGGGACACGATCAGCCCCAGCATTTT. The chain combines TRBV25-1 with TRBJ1-5, with 8 bases that match TRBD1. The J segment lost 5 bases and the V segment lost 2 bases, leaving 5 bases of the junction unmatched. The CDR3 extends over 15 amino acids. Germline V gene sequence: CDR1 MGHDK, CDR2 SYGVNS.

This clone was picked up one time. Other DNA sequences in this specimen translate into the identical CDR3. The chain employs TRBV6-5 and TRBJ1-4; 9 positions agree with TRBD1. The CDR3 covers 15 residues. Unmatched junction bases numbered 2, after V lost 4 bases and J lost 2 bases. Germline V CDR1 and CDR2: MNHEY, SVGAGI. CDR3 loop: CASSSTGGTNEKLFF. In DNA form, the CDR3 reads TGTGCCAGCAGTTCTACAGGGGGCACTAATGAAAAACTGTTTTTT.

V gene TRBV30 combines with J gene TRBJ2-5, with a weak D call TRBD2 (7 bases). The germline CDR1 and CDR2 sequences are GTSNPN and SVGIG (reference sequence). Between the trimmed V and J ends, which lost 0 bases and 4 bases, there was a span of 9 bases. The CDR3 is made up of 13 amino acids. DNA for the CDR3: TGTGCCTGGAGTGTACGGGGGGCAGAGACCCAGTACTTC. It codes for CAWSVRGAETQYF.

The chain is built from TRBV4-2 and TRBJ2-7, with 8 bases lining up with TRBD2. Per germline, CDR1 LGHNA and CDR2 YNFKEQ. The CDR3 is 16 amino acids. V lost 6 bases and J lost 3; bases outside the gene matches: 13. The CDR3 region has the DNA TGTGCCAGCAGACCCGAGTCCGGGGGGGAACGCTACGAGCAGTACTTC. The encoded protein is CASRPESGGERYEQYF.

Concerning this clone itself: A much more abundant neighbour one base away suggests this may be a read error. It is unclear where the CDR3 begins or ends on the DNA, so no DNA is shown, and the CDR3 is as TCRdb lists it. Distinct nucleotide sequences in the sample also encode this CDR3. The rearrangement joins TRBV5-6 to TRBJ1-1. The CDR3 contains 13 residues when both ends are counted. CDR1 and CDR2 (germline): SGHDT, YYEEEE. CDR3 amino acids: CASSVGGGTEAFF.

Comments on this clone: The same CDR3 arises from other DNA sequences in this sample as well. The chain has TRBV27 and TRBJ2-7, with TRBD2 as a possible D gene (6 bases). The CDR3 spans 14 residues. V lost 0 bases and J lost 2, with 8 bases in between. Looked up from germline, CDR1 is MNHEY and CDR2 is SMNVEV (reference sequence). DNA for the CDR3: TGTGCCAGCAGTTTATCGGGGACTCCCTACGAGCAGTACTTC. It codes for CASSLSGTPYEQYF.

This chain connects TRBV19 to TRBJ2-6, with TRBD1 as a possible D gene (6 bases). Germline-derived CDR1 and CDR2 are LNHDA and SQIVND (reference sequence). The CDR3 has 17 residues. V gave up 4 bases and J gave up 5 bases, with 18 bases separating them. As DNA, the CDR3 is TGTGCCAGTAGTACTTCAGGGACACAAAGTCGGGCCAACGTCCTGACTTTC. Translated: CASSTSGTQSRANVLTF.

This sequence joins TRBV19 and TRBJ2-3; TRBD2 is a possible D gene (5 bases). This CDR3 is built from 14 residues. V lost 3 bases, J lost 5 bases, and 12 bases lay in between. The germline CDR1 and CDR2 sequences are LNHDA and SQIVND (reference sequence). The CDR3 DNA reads TGTGCCAGTAGTATCGACCTTGAGGGAGATACGCAGTATTTT. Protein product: CASSIDLEGDTQYF.